Below, 4 T cell receptor beta chains from the same sample are listed, as sequenced in a study of blood T cells in healthy people across ages. The second PCR ran roughly 7 to 12 cycles with a sample-barcoded 5' primer and J-beta primers. TCRdb fed the 5' RACE reads into MiXCR, producing one record per CDR3 protein. The sample has around 1,100,000 distinct CDR3 sequences; 30% to 40% are singletons. Material: blood. All receptors come from a man younger than 30 in good health.

J is TRBJ2-5 and V is TRBV7-2, with TRBD2 as a possible D gene (5 bases). The length of the CDR3 is 16 residues. Germline V lookup: CDR1 SGHTA, CDR2 FQGNSA. Trimming cost V 4 bases and J 5 bases, with 20 bases left between them. CDR3 sequence (DNA): TGTGCCAGCAGCTCTCAAGCGGACTTGGGCCGGGAGACCCAGTACTTC. This translates into CASSSQADLGRETQYF.

The V and J genes are TRBV10-3 and TRBJ1-6, with D perhaps TRBD1 (6 bases). The CDR3 extends over 15 amino acids. V shed 0 bases and J shed 9 bases, with 12 bases lying between them. Looked up from germline, CDR1 is ENHRY and CDR2 is SYGVKD. The CDR3 is CAISESNLRGSPLHF. In DNA form, the CDR3 reads TGTGCCATCAGTGAGTCGAACCTCAGGGGTTCACCCCTCCACTTT.

The chain is built from TRBV5-4 and TRBJ1-3; D is uncertain. The CDR3 has 16 amino acids. CDR1 is SGHNT, CDR2 YYREEE, per germline (reference sequence). The V and J ends lost 0 bases and 0 bases respectively, with 10 bases between them. CDR3: CASSLGGASSGNTIYF. The CDR3 coding sequence is TGTGCCAGCAGCTTGGGAGGCGCGAGCTCTGGAAACACCATATATTTT.

The chain couples TRBV27 to TRBJ1-2; tentatively, D is TRBD1 (5 bases). The CDR3 covers 15 residues. V was cut by 7 bases and J by 2 bases, with 17 bases left in between. CDR1 is MNHEY, CDR2 SMNVEV, per germline (reference sequence). CDR3 loop: CASKFYAQGNYGYTF. CDR3 DNA: TGTGCCAGCAAGTTTTATGCGCAGGGCAACTATGGCTACACCTTC.